Listed here is a single T cell receptor (beta chain). The antigen remains unidentified. The V gene lost 6 bases and the J gene lost 5 bases, with 17 bases spanning the gap. The germline gives CDR1 SGHAT, CDR2 FQNNGV. The CDR3 extends over 14 amino acids. TCRdb processed the 5' RACE reads anew with MiXCR; each CDR3 protein has one entry. The sample has 250,000 to 400,000 distinct CDR3 sequences; 14% are singletons. The entry originates in a study of T-cell memory formation after mild COVID-19. Overall study: The study found TCR clusters largely donor specific. General study findings and limits: For contracting clones, CD4+ ones sat mainly in CM and EM, CD8+ in EMRA. SARS-CoV-2 specificity was not confirmed for second-wave clones peaking on day 37. CD4/CD8 balance characterized clones contracting day 15 to 85, and CD4+ skew characterized later expanders.

Sequences were obtained from PBMCs or a T cell subset sorted from them (not recorded which). This sequence originates from a man younger than 35 who had mild COVID-19 (a few samples of this study predate the infection). Cell type and time point are not known. The V call is TRBV11-2, the J call TRBJ2-7; the D gene could be TRBD1 or TRBD2 (6 bases each). The CDR3 reads CASRLRGRDDEQYF. CDR3 DNA: TGTGCCAGCAGGCTCCGGGGGCGCGACGACGAGCAGTACTTC.